The entry that follows covers one T cell receptor (beta chain) sequence. A second about 6 to 11 cycle PCR used barcoded and J-beta primers. TCRdb re-derived calls from the 5' RACE reads in MiXCR, one entry per CDR3 protein. There are over 750,000 distinct CDR3 sequences in the sample; around 25% occur only once, and roughly a tenth lies in the top ten. The data stem from a study of blood T cells in healthy people across ages. The overall study: About one barcoded beta molecule per two T cells was captured by template switching.

The germline V gene encodes CDR1 SNHLY and CDR2 FYNNEI. Between the trimmed V and J ends, which lost 3 bases and 3 bases, there was a span of 12 bases. This CDR3 has 14 amino acids. The sample was also reused in another study, on T cells of mothers and their children.

This sequence joins TRBV2 and TRBJ2-7; TRBD2 is a possible D gene (6 bases). Sequencing used blood. This sequence originates from a boy under 18 in good health. The CDR3 DNA reads TGTGCCAGCAGTGATTTACGGGACTTCTACGAGCAGTACTTC. Translated: CASSDLRDFYEQYF.